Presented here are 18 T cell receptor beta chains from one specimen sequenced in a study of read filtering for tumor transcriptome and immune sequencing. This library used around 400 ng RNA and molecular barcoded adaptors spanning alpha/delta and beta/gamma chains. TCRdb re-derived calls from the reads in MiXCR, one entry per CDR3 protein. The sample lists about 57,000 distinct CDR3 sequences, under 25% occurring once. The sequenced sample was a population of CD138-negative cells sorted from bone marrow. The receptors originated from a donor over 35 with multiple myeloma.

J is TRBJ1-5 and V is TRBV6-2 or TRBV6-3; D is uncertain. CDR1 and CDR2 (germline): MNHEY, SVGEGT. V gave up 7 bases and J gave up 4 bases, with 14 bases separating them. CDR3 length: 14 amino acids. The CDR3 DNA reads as TGTGCCAGCACAGGCGGGATTCGGAATCAGCCCCAGCATTTT. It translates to CASTGGIRNQPQHF.

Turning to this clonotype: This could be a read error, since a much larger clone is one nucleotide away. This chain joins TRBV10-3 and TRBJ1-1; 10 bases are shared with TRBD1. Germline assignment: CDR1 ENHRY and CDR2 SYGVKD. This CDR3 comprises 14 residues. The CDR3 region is CASSDRGGNTEALF. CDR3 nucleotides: TGTGCCTCCTCGGACAGGGGGGGCAACACTGAAGCTCTCTTT.

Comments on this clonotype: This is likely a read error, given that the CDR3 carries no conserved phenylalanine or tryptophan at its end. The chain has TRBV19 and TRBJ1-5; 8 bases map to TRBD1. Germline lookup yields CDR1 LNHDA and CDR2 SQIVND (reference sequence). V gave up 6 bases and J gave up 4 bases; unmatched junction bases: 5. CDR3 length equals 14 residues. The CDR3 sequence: CASSQGQGNQPQHS. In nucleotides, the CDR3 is TGTGCCAGTAGCCAAGGACAGGGTAATCAGCCCCAGCATTCT.

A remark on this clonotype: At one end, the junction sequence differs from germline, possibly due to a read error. CDR3 in amino acids: CASSGYSGPNTGELFF. The CDR3 DNA reads as TGTGCCAGCAGTGGATATTCTGGTCCGAACACCGGGGAGTTGTTTTTT. The rearrangement uses TRBV2 and TRBJ2-2; tentative D call: TRBD2 (5 bases). Looked up from germline, CDR1 is SNHLY and CDR2 is FYNNEI. CDR3 length: 16 amino acids.

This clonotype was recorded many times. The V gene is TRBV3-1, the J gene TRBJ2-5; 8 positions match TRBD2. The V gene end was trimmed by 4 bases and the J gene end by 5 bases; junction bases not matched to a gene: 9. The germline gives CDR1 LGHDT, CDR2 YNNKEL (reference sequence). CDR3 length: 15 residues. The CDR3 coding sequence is TGTGCCAGCAGCCCCAACCGGGGGGGCAAGGAGACCCAGTACTTC. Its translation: CASSPNRGGKETQYF.

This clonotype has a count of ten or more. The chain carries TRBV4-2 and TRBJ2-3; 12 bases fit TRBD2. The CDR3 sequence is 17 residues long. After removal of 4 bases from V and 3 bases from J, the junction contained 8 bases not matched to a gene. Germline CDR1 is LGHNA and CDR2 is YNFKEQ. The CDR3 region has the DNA TGTGCCAGCAGCCCCTTCCCTAGCGGGGGGGCGACAGATACGCAGTATTTT. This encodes CASSPFPSGGATDTQYF.

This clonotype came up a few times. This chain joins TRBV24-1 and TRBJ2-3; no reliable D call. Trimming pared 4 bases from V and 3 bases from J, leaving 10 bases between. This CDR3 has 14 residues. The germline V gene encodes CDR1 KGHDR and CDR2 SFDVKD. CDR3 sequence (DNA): TGTGCCACCAGTGAAAACCGGTTTACAGATACGCAGTATTTT. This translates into CATSENRFTDTQYF.

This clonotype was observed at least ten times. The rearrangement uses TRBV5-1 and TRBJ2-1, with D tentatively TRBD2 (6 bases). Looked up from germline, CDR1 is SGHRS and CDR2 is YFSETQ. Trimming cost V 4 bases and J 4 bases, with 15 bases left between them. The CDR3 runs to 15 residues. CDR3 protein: CASSLSGTAYNEQFF. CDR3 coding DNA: TGCGCCAGCAGCCTTTCCGGGACTGCTTACAATGAGCAGTTCTTC.

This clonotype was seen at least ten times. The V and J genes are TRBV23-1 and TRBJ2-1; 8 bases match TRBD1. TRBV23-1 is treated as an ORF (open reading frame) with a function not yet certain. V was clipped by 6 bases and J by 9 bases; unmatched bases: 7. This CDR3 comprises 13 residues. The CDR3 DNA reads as TGCGCCAGCAGAGCAACAGGGGGGACTGAGCAGTTCTTC. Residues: CASRATGGTEQFF.

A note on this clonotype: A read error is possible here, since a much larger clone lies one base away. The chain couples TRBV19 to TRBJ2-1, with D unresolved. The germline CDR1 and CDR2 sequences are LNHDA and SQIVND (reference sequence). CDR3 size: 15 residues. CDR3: CASSPDASSSNEQFF. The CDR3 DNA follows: TGTGCCAGTAGTCCAGACGCGAGCTCCTCCAATGAGCAGTTCTTC.

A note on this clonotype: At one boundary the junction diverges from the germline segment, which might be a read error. CDR3 nucleotide sequence: TGCAGCATTGAATCCCCAAGCACAGATACGCAGTATTTT. This sequence encodes CSIESPSTDTQYF. The chain employs TRBV29-1 and TRBJ2-3; D not certain. The length of the CDR3 is 13 residues. CDR1 and CDR2 (germline): SQVTM, ANQGSEA.

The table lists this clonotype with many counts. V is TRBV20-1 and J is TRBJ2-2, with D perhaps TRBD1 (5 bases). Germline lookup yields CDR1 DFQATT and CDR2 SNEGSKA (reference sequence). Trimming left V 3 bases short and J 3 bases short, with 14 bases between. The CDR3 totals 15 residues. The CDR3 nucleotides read TGCAGTGCTAGGGGCGGCAGGGTGTACACCGGGGAGCTGTTTTTT. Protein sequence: CSARGGRVYTGELFF.

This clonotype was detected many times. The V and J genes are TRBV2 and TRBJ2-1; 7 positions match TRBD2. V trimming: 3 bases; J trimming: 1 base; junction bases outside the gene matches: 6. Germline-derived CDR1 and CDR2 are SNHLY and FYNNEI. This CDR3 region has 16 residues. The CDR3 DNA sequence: TGTGCCAGCAGTGAGTATCTAGCGGATTCCTACAATGAGCAGTTCTTC. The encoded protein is CASSEYLADSYNEQFF.

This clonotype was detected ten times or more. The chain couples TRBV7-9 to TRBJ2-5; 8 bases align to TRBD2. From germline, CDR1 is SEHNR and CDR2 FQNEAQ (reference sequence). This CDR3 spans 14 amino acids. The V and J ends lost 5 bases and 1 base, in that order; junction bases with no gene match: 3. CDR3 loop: CASSLGGAQETQYF. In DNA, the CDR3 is TGTGCCAGCAGCCTCGGGGGGGCCCAAGAGACCCAGTACTTC.

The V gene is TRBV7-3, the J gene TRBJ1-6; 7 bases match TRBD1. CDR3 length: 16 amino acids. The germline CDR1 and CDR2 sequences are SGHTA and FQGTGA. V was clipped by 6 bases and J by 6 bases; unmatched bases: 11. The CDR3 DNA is TGTGCCAGCAGTTATACAAGGACAGGCCCTAATTCACCCCTCCACTTT. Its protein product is CASSYTRTGPNSPLHF.

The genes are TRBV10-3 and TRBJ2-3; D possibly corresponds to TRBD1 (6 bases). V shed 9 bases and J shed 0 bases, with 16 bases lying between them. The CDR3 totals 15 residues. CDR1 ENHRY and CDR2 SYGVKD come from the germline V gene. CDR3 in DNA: TGTGCCATAAGGGACATGGGCCCTAGCACAGATACGCAGTATTTT. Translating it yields CAIRDMGPSTDTQYF.

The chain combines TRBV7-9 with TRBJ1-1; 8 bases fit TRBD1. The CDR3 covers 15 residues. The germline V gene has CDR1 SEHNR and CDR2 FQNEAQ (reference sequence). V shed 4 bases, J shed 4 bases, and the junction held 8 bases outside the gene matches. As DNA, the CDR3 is TGTGCCAGCAGCTCCACAGGGGGGGCCGGCACTGAAGCTTTCTTT. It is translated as CASSSTGGAGTEAFF.

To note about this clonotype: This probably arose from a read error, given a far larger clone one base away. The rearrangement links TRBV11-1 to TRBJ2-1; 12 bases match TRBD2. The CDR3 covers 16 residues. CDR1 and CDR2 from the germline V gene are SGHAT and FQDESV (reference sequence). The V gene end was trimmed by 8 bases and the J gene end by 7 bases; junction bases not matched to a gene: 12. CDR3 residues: CASGGGLAGLNNEQFF. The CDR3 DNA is TGTGCCAGCGGCGGTGGACTAGCGGGGTTGAATAATGAGCAGTTCTTC.